One sample yielded the 10 T cell receptor beta chains listed below, sequenced in a study of T-cell memory formation after mild COVID-19. From the 5' RACE reads, TCRdb called clonotypes with MiXCR, one entry per CDR3 protein. Here the sample spans roughly 340,000 distinct CDR3 sequences, 15% being singletons. What was sequenced was PBMCs or a T cell subset sorted from them (not recorded which). The receptors stem from a man younger than 30 who had mild COVID-19 (a few samples of this study predate the infection). Cell type and time point are not known.

The chain carries TRBV7-2 and TRBJ2-2, with TRBD2 matching 7 bases. Losses at the gene ends were 7 bases for V and 5 bases for J; bases not matched to a gene: 7. The germline V gene has CDR1 SGHTA and CDR2 FQGNSA. This CDR3 comprises 14 residues. This CDR3 is CASILGGSTGELFF. The CDR3 DNA reads TGTGCCAGCATCCTGGGGGGGTCAACCGGGGAGCTGTTTTTT.

A few counts support this clonotype. The chain combines TRBV7-7 with TRBJ2-2; the match to TRBD2 covers 10 bases. The germline CDR1 and CDR2 sequences are SSHAT and FNYEAQ (reference sequence). The CDR3 runs 17 residues. The ends lost 1 base at V and 5 bases at J; junction bases unmatched: 7. The CDR3 DNA is TGTGCCAGCAGCTTAGGAGCGGGGGGGCCTCAGACCGGGGAGCTGTTTTTT. It codes for CASSLGAGGPQTGELFF. Variable domain in full (rest from reference TRBV7-7 and TRBJ2-2): GAGVSQSPRYKVTKRGQDVTLRCDPISSHATLYWYQQALGQGPEFLTYFNYEAQPDKSGLPSDRFSAERPEGSISTLTIQRTEQRDSAMYRCASSLGAGGPQTGELFFGEGSRLTVL.

The chain combines TRBV6-5 with TRBJ2-5, with D tentatively TRBD1 (5 bases). V lost 4 bases, J lost 5 bases, and 11 bases lay in between. The CDR3 is 13 residues long. Germline V gene sequence: CDR1 MNHEY, CDR2 SVGAGI. CDR3 protein: CASSSGFAETQYF. In DNA form, the CDR3 reads TGTGCCAGCAGTTCAGGGTTTGCGGAGACCCAGTACTTC.

In this sample, this clonotype turned up a few times. This rearrangement joins TRBV19 to TRBJ1-4; D is perhaps TRBD1 (6 bases). Germline CDR1 reads LNHDA; CDR2 reads SQIVND (reference sequence). The V end lost 8 bases, the J end lost 2 bases, and 27 bases lay between the germline ends. CDR3 size: 19 residues. The CDR3 nucleotides are TGTGCCAGTTACCACCCCCCCGCAGGGGAATCTGCCACTAATGAAAAACTGTTTTTT. This sequence encodes CASYHPPAGESATNEKLFF. The full variable domain, its missing parts supplied by reference TRBV19 and TRBJ1-4, is DGGITQSPKYLFRKEGQNVTLSCEQNLNHDAMYWYRQDPGQGLRLIYYSQIVNDFQKGDIAEGYSVSREKKESFPLTVTSAQKNPTAFYLCASYHPPAGESATNEKLFFGSGTQLSVL.

This clonotype has just a few counts. The V gene is TRBV7-2, the J gene TRBJ2-1; 8 bases fit TRBD2. The germline V gene encodes CDR1 SGHTA and CDR2 FQGNSA. This CDR3 region has 16 residues. The junction had 13 bases not matched to a gene; V was cut back by 3 bases and J by 9 bases. The DNA of the CDR3 is TGTGCCAGCAGCTTTCGGCTCCGGGGGGGTCAGTTTGAGCAGTTCTTC. It translates to CASSFRLRGGQFEQFF.

The rearrangement links TRBV7-9 to TRBJ2-7; tentatively, D is TRBD1 (5 bases). Germline V lookup: CDR1 SEHNR, CDR2 FQNEAQ (reference sequence). Trimming removed 5 bases from V and 4 bases from J, with 12 bases in between. The CDR3 totals 13 residues. CDR3 nucleotides: TGTGCCAGCAGCCACGAGACAGAGTACGAGCAGTACGTC. It codes for CASSHETEYEQYV.

This chain uses TRBV6-5 with TRBJ1-5, with a possible D match to TRBD1 (5 bases). V lost 0 bases to trimming and J lost 7 bases, with 10 bases between them. The germline CDR1 and CDR2 sequences are MNHEY and SVGAGI. The CDR3 contains 14 residues. The CDR3 reads CASSYSDQGQPQHF. As DNA, the CDR3 is TGTGCCAGCAGTTACTCCGATCAGGGACAGCCCCAGCATTTT.

The rearrangement uses TRBV4-3 and TRBJ1-2, with D tentatively TRBD1 (5 bases). Trimming removed 4 bases at V and 4 bases at J, with 10 bases between. Per germline, CDR1 LGHNA and CDR2 YSLEER. The CDR3 has 13 residues. The CDR3 coding sequence is TGCGCCAGCAGCCGAGGACACATCTATGGCTACACCTTC. Residues: CASSRGHIYGYTF.

V usage is TRBV14 and J usage is TRBJ2-7, with TRBD2 matching 7 bases. Germline lookup yields CDR1 SGHDN and CDR2 FVKESK. This CDR3 has 15 residues. After removal of 2 bases from V and 5 bases from J, the junction contained 9 bases not matched to a gene. CDR3 in DNA: TGTGCCAGCAGCCAATGGGGCGGGGGAGTCCACGAGCAGTACTTC. Translation gives CASSQWGGGVHEQYF.

The chain carries TRBV5-8 and TRBJ2-5; the match to TRBD2 covers 11 bases. The CDR3 has 17 amino acids. The V segment lost 0 bases and the J segment 2 bases; nucleotides outside the gene matches: 6. The germline V gene encodes CDR1 SGHTS and CDR2 YDEGEE. The CDR3 DNA reads as TGTGCCAGCAGCTTGGGACTAGCGGGGCCATTACAAGAGACCCAGTACTTC. Its translation is CASSLGLAGPLQETQYF.